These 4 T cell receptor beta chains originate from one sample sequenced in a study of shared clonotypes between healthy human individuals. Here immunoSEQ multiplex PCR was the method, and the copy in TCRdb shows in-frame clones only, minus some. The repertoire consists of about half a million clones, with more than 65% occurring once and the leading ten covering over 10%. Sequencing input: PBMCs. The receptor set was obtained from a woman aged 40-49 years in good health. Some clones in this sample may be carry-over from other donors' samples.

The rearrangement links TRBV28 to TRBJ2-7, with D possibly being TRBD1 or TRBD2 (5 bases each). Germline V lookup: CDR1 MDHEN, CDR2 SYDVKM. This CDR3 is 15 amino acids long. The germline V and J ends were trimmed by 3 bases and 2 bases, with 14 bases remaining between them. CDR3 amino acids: CASSLPPADTYEQYF. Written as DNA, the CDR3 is TGTGCCAGCAGTTTGCCCCCAGCGGACACCTACGAGCAGTACTTC.

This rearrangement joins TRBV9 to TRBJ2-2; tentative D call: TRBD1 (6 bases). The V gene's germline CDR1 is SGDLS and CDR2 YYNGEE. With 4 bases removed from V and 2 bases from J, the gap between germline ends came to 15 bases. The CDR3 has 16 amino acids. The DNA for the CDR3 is TGTGCCAGCAGCATTCATCAGGGGAGAAACACCGGGGAGCTGTTTTTT. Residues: CASSIHQGRNTGELFF.

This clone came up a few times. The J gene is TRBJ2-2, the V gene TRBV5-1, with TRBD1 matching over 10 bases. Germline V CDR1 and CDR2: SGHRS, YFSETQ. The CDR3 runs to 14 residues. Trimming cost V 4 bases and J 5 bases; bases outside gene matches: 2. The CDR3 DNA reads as TGCGCCAGCAGCCCGGGACAGGGGACCGGGGAGCTGTTTTTT. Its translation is CASSPGQGTGELFF.

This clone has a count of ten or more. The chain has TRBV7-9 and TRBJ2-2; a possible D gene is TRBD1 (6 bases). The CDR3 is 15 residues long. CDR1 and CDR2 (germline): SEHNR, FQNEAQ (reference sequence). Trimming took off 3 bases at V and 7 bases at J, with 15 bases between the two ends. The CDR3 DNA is TGTGCCAGCAGCTTCGCCCAGGGGTTAATCGGGGAGCTGTTTTTT. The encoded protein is CASSFAQGLIGELFF.